Described below is a single T cell receptor beta chain sequence and its context. The antigen remains unidentified. Germline-derived CDR1 and CDR2 are SGHTA and FQGNSA. The V gene lost 5 bases and the J gene lost 2 bases, with 13 bases spanning the gap. This CDR3 spans 14 amino acids. The assay was immunoSEQ multiplex PCR, and TCRdb's table has in-frame clones only and misses some. Here the sample spans 8,500 to 14,000 clones, 89% being singletons. This record belongs to a study of blood T cell dynamics during melanoma immunotherapy. Study context: Standard first-line treatment here was pembrolizumab or nivolumab plus ipilimumab in metastatic melanoma. Findings and caveats of the study: It remained unknown if the driving T cell clones were melanoma-specific.

Documented time point: week 3, after first cycle of checkpoint inhibitor. One draw preceded checkpoint blockade; another followed its first cycle at week 3. Patients with prior systemic cancer treatment, concomitant immunosuppressants, or other active malignancies were excluded. The clonotype was recovered from a human donor with melanoma. The V call is TRBV7-2, the J call TRBJ2-7; perhaps D is TRBD1 or TRBD2 (5 bases each). The sample was blood, taken from a patient treated with checkpoint blockade. DNA of the CDR3: TGTGCCAGCAGCCCCCGTTGGGGGACCTACGAGCAGTACTTC. This gives the protein CASSPRWGTYEQYF.